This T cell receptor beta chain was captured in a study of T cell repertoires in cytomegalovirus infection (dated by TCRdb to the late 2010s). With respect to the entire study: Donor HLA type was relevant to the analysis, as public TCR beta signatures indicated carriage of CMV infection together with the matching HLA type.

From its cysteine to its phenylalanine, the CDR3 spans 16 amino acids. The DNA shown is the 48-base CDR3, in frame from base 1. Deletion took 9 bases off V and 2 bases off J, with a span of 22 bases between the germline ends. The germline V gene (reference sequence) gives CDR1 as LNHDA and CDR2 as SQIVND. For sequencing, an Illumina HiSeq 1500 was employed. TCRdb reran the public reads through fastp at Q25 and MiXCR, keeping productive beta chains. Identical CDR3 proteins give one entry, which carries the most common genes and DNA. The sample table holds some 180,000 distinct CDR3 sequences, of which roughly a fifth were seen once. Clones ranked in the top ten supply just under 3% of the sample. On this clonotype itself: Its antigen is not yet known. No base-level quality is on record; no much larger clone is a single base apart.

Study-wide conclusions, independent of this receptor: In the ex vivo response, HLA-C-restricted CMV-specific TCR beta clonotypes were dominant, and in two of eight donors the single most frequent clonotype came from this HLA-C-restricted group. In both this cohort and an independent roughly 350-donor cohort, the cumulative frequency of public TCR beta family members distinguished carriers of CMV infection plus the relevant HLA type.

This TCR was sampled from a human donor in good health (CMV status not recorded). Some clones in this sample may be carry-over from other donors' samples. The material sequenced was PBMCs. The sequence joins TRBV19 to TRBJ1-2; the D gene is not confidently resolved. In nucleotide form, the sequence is TGTGCCAGCCAGACCAGAGACGCTTCCCTAAACTATGGCTACACCTTC. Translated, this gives CASQTRDASLNYGYTF.